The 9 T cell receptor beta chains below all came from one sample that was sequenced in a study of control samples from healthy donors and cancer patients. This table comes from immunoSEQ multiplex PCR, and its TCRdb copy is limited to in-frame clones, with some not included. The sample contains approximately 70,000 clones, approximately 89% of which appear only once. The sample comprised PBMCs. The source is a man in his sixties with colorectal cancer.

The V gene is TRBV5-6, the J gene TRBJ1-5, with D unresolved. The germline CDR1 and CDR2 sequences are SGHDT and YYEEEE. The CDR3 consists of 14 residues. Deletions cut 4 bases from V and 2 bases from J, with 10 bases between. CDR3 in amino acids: CASSRRGGNQPQHF. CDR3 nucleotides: TGTGCCAGCAGCCGGCGAGGCGGCAATCAGCCCCAGCATTTT.

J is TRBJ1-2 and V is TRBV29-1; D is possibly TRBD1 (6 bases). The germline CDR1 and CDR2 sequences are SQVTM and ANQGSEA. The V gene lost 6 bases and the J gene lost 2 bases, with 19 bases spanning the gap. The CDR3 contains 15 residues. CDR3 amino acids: CSVPRLGGLNYGYTF. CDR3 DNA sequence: TGCAGCGTCCCACGGCTTGGGGGGCTCAACTATGGCTACACCTTC.

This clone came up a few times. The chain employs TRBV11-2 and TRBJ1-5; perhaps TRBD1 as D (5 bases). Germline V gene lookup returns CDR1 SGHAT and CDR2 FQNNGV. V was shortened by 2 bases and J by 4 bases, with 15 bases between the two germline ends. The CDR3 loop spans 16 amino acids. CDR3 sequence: CASSLNGAQWNQPQHF. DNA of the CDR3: TGTGCCAGCAGCTTAAATGGGGCGCAGTGGAATCAGCCCCAGCATTTT.

Here the CDR3 DNA reads TGTGCCAGCAGCTCGCTAGCGGGGGGGCCACGAGAGCAGTTCTTC. Protein product: CASSSLAGGPREQFF. The chain employs TRBV28 and TRBJ2-1; 12 bases align to TRBD2. Per germline, CDR1 MDHEN and CDR2 SYDVKM. The CDR3 runs to 15 residues. After removal of 6 bases from V and 10 bases from J, the junction contained 10 bases not matched to a gene. The variable domain in full, with the rest retrieved from reference TRBV28 and TRBJ2-1, is DVKVTQSSRYLVKRTGEKVFLECVQDMDHENMFWYRQDPGLGLRLIYFSYDVKMKEKGDIPEGYSVSREKKERFSLILESASTNQTSMYLCASSSLAGGPREQFFGPGTRLTVL.

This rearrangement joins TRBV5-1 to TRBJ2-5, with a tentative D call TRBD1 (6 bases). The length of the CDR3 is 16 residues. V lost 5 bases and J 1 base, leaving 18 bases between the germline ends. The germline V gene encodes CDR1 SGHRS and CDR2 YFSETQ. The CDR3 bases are TGCGCCAGCAGTTGGGTTTGGGGGCGCTCCCAAGAGACCCAGTACTTC. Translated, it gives CASSWVWGRSQETQYF.

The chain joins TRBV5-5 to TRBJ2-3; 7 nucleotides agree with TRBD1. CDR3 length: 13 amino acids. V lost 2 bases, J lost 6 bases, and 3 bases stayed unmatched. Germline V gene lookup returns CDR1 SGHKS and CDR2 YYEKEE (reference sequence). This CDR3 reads CASSFEGADTQYF. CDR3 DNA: TGTGCCAGCAGCTTTGAGGGGGCCGATACGCAGTATTTT.

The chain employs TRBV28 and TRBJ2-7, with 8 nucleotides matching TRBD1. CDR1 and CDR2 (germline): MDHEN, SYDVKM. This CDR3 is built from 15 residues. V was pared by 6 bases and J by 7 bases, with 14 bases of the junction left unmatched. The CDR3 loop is CASRIRGQVTREQYF. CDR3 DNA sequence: TGTGCCAGCAGAATACGGGGACAGGTGACGCGAGAGCAGTACTTC.

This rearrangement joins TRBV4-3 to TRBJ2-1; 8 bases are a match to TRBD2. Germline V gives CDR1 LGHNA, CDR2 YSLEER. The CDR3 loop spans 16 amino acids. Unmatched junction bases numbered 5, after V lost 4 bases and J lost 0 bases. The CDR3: CASSRIAGYSYNEQFF. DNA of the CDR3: TGCGCCAGCAGCCGAATAGCGGGGTACTCCTACAATGAGCAGTTCTTC.

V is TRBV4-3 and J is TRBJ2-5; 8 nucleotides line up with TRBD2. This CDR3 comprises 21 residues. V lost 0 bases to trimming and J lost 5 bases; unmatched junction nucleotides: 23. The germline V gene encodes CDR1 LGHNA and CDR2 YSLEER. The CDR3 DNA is TGCGCCAGCAGCCAAGATCTCACCGGGGGGGCCCGAGCTCAAGGATTGGAGACCCAGTACTTC. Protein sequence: CASSQDLTGGARAQGLETQYF.